Here is one TCR beta chain with its context. This clone was seen just once. The antigen this receptor binds is unknown. No base quality values were provided; no much bigger clone lies one nucleotide off. The source of the sample is a study of radiotherapy plus CTLA-4 blockade in lung cancer (dated by TCRdb to the late 2010s). About the investigation overall: Among enrolled patients, roughly 18% had an objective response and 31% reached disease control. Here is what the overall study found, with its caveats: After treatment with radiotherapy and ipilimumab, TCR clones that came from tumors expanded in the peripheral blood. The strongest predictors of response were reported to be early dynamic shifts in blood T cell clones along with a rise in serum interferon-beta following radiation.

Here V drops 5 bases and J drops 5 bases, and the junction holds 5 bases not matched to any gene. Inclusive of the bounding cysteine and phenylalanine, the CDR3 is 13 residues long. Only the CDR3 region is kept as DNA, spanning 39 bases read in frame from base 1. The CDR1 and CDR2 encoded by the germline V gene are LGHNA and YNFKEQ. Library preparation employed the immunoSEQ multiplex PCR assay. TCRdb took over this immuneACCESS table, retaining in-frame rearrangements with V and J assigned. Such tables are incomplete; in checked studies, under half of the missing clones stem from an unresolved V gene, and the remainder is unexplained. The sample has about 45,000 clones on record, roughly 76% of them singletons. 3.5% of the sample is taken by the ten largest. The study tested focal radiation therapy combined with CTLA-4 blockade (ipilimumab) in patients with chemo-refractory metastatic non-small-cell lung cancer.

The sequence derives from a human donor with non-small cell lung cancer who had a complete response to radiotherapy plus ipilimumab. The material sequenced was peripheral blood, taken from a patient treated with radiotherapy plus ipilimumab. Recombination joined TRBV4-2 with TRBJ2-5, with 7 middle bases fitting TRBD2. The nucleotide sequence reads as follows: TGTGCCAGCAGCGGGAGGGTTATGGAGACCCAGTACTTC. Its translation is CASSGRVMETQYF.